These 8 T cell receptor beta chains came from one sample sequenced in a study of blood T cell repertoires in COVID-19. TCRdb's copy holds only in-frame clones and misses some; the assay was immunoSEQ multiplex PCR. The sample shows about 110,000 clones, approximately 81% of them seen only once. What was sequenced was peripheral blood. The source of these receptors is a human donor in a cohort sampled during active COVID-19.

The chain joins TRBV3-1 (or the pseudogene TRBV3-2) to TRBJ2-3; no definite D call. The CDR3 has 12 amino acids. Germline CDR1 reads LGHDT; CDR2 reads YNNKEL (reference sequence). Trimming cost V 0 bases and J 4 bases, with 2 bases left between them. CDR3 region: CASSQDADTQYF. The CDR3 region has the DNA TGTGCCAGCAGCCAAGACGCAGATACGCAGTATTTT.

V and J are TRBV12-3 or TRBV12-4 and TRBJ2-5, with a weak D call TRBD2 (6 bases). Trimming cost V 3 bases and J 5 bases, with 10 bases left between them. There are 13 residues in the CDR3. This chain's CDR3 is CASSLPGRETQYF. The CDR3 DNA reads TGTGCCAGCAGTTTGCCGGGGAGGGAGACCCAGTACTTC.

The chain couples TRBV7-2 to TRBJ1-1, with 10 nucleotides matching TRBD1. Germline assignment: CDR1 SGHTA and CDR2 FQGNSA. The CDR3 runs to 15 residues. Trimming at V came to 5 bases and at J to 4 bases, leaving 7 bases not matched to a gene. The CDR3 loop is CASSPGTGAGTEAFF. The CDR3 coding sequence is TGTGCCAGCAGCCCCGGGACAGGGGCGGGCACTGAAGCTTTCTTT.

This clone was observed a handful of times. J is TRBJ1-5 and V is TRBV6-2 or TRBV6-3, with D hard to call. Germline loops: CDR1 MNHEY, CDR2 SVGEGT. This CDR3 region has 12 residues. The ends were cut back, 2 bases at V and 6 bases at J, with 5 bases in the middle. The CDR3 bases are TGTGCCAGCAGTTACCGGAGTCAGCCCCAGCATTTT. Translated, it gives CASSYRSQPQHF.

This chain connects TRBV23-1 to TRBJ2-3; D perhaps matches TRBD2 (6 bases). TRBV23-1 is an ORF, with its function uncertain. V lost 1 base to trimming and J lost 6 bases, with 17 bases between them. This CDR3 has 16 amino acids. CDR3 DNA sequence: TGCGCCAGCAGTCAATTCCCCGTGGAGGGGTGGGATACGCAGTATTTT. The encoded protein is CASSQFPVEGWDTQYF.

The chain uses TRBV12-5 and TRBJ1-4; the D is unclear. This CDR3 has 13 residues. The V end lost 2 bases, the J end lost 5 bases, and 6 bases lay between the germline ends. The germline gives CDR1 LGHNT, CDR2 FRNRAP. The CDR3 sequence is CASGLMGNEKLFF. The CDR3 nucleotides read TGTGCTAGTGGTTTGATGGGCAATGAAAAACTGTTTTTT.

This clone was observed a few times. V and J are TRBV12-5 and TRBJ2-3; no clear D gene. CDR3 length: 11 residues. Germline V gene sequence: CDR1 LGHNT, CDR2 FRNRAP. The V end was cut by 4 bases, the J end by 4 bases, with 3 bases between. The CDR3 DNA reads as TGTGCTAGTGGTTCTTCAGATACGCAGTATTTT. Its protein is CASGSSDTQYF.

The chain carries TRBV20-1 and TRBJ2-7; D remains unclear. Trimming left V 3 bases short and J 2 bases short, with 14 bases between. CDR1 is DFQATT, CDR2 SNEGSKA, per germline (reference sequence). The CDR3 covers 14 residues. CDR3 DNA sequence: TGCAGTGCTAGTCATTTCGCCTCGGCCTACGAGCAGTACTTC. This codes for CSASHFASAYEQYF.